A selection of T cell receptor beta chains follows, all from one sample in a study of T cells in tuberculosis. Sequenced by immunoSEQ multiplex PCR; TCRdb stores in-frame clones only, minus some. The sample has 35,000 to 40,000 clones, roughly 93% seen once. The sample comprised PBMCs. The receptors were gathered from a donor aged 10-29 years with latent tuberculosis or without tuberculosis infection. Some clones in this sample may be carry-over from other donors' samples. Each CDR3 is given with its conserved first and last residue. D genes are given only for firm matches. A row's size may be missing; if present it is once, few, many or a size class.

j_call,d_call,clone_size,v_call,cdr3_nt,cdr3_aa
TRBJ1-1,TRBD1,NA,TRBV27,TGTGCCAGCAGCAGGGGGCGAAGAACTGAAGCTTTCTTT,CASSRGRRTEAFF
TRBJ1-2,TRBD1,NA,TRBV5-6,TGTGCCAGCAGCTTGGGGACAGGGGGCCTTAGCTACACCTTC,CASSLGTGGLSYTF
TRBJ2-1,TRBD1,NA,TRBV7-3,TGTGCCAGCAGCTTTGCGGGACAGGGGGCAGCCAATGAGCAGTTCTTC,CASSFAGQGAANEQFF
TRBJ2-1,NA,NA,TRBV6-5,TGTGCCAGCATTCGCGCCCCGGGGAATGAGCAGTTCTTC,CASIRAPGNEQFF
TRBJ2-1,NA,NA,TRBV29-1,TGCAGCGTTGATCCGACTAGGTCTGAGCAGTTCTTC,CSVDPTRSEQFF
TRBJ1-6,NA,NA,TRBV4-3,TGCGCCAGCAGCCAAGAGTACAGCAGGGATTCACCCCTCCACTTT,CASSQEYSRDSPLHF
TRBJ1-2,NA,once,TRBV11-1,TGTGCCAGCAGCGCCTCCGAGGACACCTTTTATGGCTACACCTTC,CASSASEDTFYGYTF
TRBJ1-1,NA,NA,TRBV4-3,TGCGCCAGCAGCCAAGTTTTGGGGAGCACTGAAGCTTTCTTT,CASSQVLGSTEAFF
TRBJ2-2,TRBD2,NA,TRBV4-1,TGCGCCAGCAGCAATAGACTAGCGGGGTTGAACACCGGGGAGCTGTTTTTT,CASSNRLAGLNTGELFF
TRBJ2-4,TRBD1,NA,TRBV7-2,TGTGCCAGCAGCTTAGGGACAGGGCCCCTAGGGTACTTC,CASSLGTGPLGYF
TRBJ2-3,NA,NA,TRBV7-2,TGTGCCAGCAGCTTAGCGGGGAGAGCGCAGTATTTT,CASSLAGRAQYF
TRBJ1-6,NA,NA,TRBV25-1,TGTGCCAGCAGTGAACAGATGGATTCACCCCTCCACTTT,CASSEQMDSPLHF
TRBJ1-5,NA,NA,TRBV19,TGTGCCAGTAGTTTTCTGGCAGATAGCAATCAGCCCCAGCATTTT,CASSFLADSNQPQHF
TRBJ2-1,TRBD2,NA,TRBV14,TGTGCCAGCAGCCGGCTAGCGGAGTACAATGAGCAGTTCTTC,CASSRLAEYNEQFF
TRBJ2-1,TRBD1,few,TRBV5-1,TGCGCCAGCAGCGATCCGGGACAGGGACTCAATGAGCAGTTCTTC,CASSDPGQGLNEQFF
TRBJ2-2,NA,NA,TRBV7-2,TGTGCCAGCAGCTTAGAAAGGACTCTGAACACCGGGGAGCTGTTTTTT,CASSLERTLNTGELFF
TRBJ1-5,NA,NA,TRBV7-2,TGTGCCAGCAGCTTAGGACAGGTCTACAATCAGCCCCAGCATTTT,CASSLGQVYNQPQHF
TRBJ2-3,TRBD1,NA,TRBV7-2,TGTGCCAGCAGTCTCGAGGGGGCACAGAGCACAGATACGCAGTATTTT,CASSLEGAQSTDTQYF
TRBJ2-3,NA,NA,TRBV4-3,TGCGCCAGCAGCCAAGATCTACCCACAGATACGCAGTATTTT,CASSQDLPTDTQYF
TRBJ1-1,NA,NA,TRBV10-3,TGTGCCATCAGGGCGACAGGCAACACTGAAGCTTTCTTT,CAIRATGNTEAFF
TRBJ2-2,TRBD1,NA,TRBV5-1,TGCGCCAGCAGCACCGGGACAGGGAACACCGGGGAGCTGTTTTTT,CASSTGTGNTGELFF
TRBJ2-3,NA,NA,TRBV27,TGTGCCAGCAGTTTCCGAATACGAGGCAGGGGAACAGATACGCAGTATTTT,CASSFRIRGRGTDTQYF
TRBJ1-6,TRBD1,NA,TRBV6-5,TGTGCCAGCAGTTTACAGGGGGACTCACCCCTCCACTTT,CASSLQGDSPLHF
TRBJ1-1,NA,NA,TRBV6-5,TGTGCCAGCAGTTACTCTAATCAGGGGATAACTGAAGCTTTCTTT,CASSYSNQGITEAFF
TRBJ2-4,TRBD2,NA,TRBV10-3,TGTGCCATCCAAGAGAGCGGGGGCGAAAACATTCAGTACTTC,CAIQESGGENIQYF
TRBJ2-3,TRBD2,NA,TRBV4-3,TGCGCCAGCAGCCAACGGGCGGGGGGCGGAACAGATACGCAGTATTTT,CASSQRAGGGTDTQYF
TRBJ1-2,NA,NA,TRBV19,TGTGCCAGTAGTATAGCCCACAAAAACAGCTATGGCTACACCTTC,CASSIAHKNSYGYTF
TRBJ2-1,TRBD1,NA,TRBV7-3,TGTGCCAGCAGCCTAGTGGGGACAGGGATGTATGAGCAGTTCTTC,CASSLVGTGMYEQFF
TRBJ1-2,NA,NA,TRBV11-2,TGTGCCAGCAGCTTAGACGGGGGGGTACAGGGCGGCTACACCTTC,CASSLDGGVQGGYTF
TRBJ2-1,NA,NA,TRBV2,TGTGCCAGCAGTTTCCAGGGTGGAGATCGGTTCTTC,CASSFQGGDRFF
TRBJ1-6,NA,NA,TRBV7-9,TGTGCCAGCAGCCTCGGAGAATCACCCCTCCACTTT,CASSLGESPLHF
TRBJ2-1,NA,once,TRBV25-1,TGTGCCAGCAGTGTGGGCGGGGGCCTCTACAATGAGCAGTTCTTC,CASSVGGGLYNEQFF
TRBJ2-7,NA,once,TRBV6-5,TGTGCCAGCAGAAGGAAGCTCGGGGTCTACGAGCAGTACTTC,CASRRKLGVYEQYF
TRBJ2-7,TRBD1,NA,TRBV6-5,TGTGCCAGCAGCTTCGCGGGACAGGCCTACGAGCAGTACTTC,CASSFAGQAYEQYF
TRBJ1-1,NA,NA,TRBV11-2,TGTGCCAGCAGCTACGGGACATCTGAAGCTTTCTTT,CASSYGTSEAFF
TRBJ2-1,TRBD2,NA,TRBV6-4,TGTGCCAGCAGTGACGATCCTAGCGGGGGGGCGGATGAGCAGTTCTTC,CASSDDPSGGADEQFF
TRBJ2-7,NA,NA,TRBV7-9,TGTGCCAGCAGCACGCGACAGACATCCTACGAGCAGTACTTC,CASSTRQTSYEQYF
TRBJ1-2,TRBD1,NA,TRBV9,TGTGCCAGCAATCAGGGGGCTTATGGCTACACCTTC,CASNQGAYGYTF
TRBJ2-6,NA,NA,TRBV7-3,TGTGCCAGCAGCGACACAGGGACGGGGGCCAACGTCCTGACTTTC,CASSDTGTGANVLTF
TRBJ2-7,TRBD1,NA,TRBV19,TGTGCCAGTAGCCGGGCTGGGCAGGGGGCGTACGAGCAGTACTTC,CASSRAGQGAYEQYF
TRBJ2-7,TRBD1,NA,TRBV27,TGTGCCAGCAGTTTACCGGGGACAGGGATTTACGAGCAGTACTTC,CASSLPGTGIYEQYF
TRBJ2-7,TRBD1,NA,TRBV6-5,TGTGCCAGCAGTTACGGGCAGGGGGACGAGCAGTACTTC,CASSYGQGDEQYF
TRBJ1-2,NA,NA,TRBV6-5,TGTGCCAGCGGCCGAGGGGGAAGGGGCTACACCTTC,CASGRGGRGYTF
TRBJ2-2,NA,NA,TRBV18,TGTGCCAGCTCCCAACAGAACACCGGGGAGCTGTTTTTT,CASSQQNTGELFF
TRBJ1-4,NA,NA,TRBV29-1,TGCAGCGCCACTCTGGGAGGGATGACCGAAAAACTGTTTTTT,CSATLGGMTEKLFF
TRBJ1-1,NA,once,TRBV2,TGTGCCAGCAGCGTCACAGAGAATAACACTGAAGCTTTCTTT,CASSVTENNTEAFF
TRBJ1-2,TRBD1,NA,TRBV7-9,TGTGCCAGCAGCTTAGGCCTACCTATGACAGGGGGCGATGGCTACACCTTC,CASSLGLPMTGGDGYTF
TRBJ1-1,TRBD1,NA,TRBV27,TGTGCCAGCAGGAACAGGGGAGGCACTGAAGCTTTCTTT,CASRNRGGTEAFF
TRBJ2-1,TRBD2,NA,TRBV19,TGTGCCAGTACCCCCCCCTCTAGCGGGGGCCCCGGGAGAACCCACAATGAGCAGTTCTTC,CASTPPSSGGPGRTHNEQFF
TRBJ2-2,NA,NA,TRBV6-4,TGTGCCAGCACGAGGACGGGGGGCCCGAACACCGGGGAGCTGTTTTTT,CASTRTGGPNTGELFF
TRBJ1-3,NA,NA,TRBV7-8,TGTGCCAGCAGCTTAGACGTAAGGCAGGGGATCTCTGGAAACACCATATATTTT,CASSLDVRQGISGNTIYF
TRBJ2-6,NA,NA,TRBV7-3,TGTGCCAGCAGCCTTGGAGGGACCGGGGCCAACGTCCTGACTTTC,CASSLGGTGANVLTF
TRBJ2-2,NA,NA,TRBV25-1,TGTGCCAGTCAGGGAACCGGGGAGCTGTTTTTT,CASQGTGELFF
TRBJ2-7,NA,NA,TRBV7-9,TGTGCCAGCAGCTTGTCAGGGGAGACCTACGAGCAGTACTTC,CASSLSGETYEQYF
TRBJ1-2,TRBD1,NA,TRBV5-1,TGCGCCAGCAGCTTGGAGGGACAGGGCGCTAACTATGGCTACACCTTC,CASSLEGQGANYGYTF
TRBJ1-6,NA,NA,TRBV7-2,TGTGCCAGCAGCTTAGAAAGTGGTGGGGCGTCCGGTTATAATTCACCCCTCCACTTT,CASSLESGGASGYNSPLHF
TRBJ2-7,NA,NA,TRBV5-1,TGCGCCAGCAGTTTACGCTATGCCAAACTCTTCAGGGATAACTCCTACGAGCAGTACTTC,CASSLRYAKLFRDNSYEQYF